The 8 T cell receptor beta chains presented below share a single source sample, sequenced in a study of response to subunit inactivated influenza vaccine. TCRdb analysed the RT-PCR reads with MiXCR anew, one entry per CDR3 protein. The table shows about 800,000 distinct CDR3 sequences, with around 20% occurring only once. This specimen was PBMCs from blood, taken 5 days after vaccination. Source of these receptors: a man aged 50 or older who received an inactivated influenza vaccine.

The chain joins TRBV5-1 to TRBJ2-1, with 10 positions matching TRBD2. This CDR3 is 16 amino acids long. CDR1 is SGHRS and CDR2 is YFSETQ in the germline V gene. Trimming at V came to 4 bases and at J to 7 bases, leaving 11 bases not matched to a gene. The CDR3 nucleotides read TGCGCCAGCAGCCCCCTAGGACAGCGGGGGGGTAATGAGCAGTTCTTC. This codes for CASSPLGQRGGNEQFF.

The chain uses TRBV24-1 and TRBJ2-6; 8 bases map to TRBD1. The CDR3 loop spans 16 amino acids. The germline V gene has CDR1 KGHDR and CDR2 SFDVKD. V gave up 4 bases and J gave up 3 bases; unmatched junction bases: 4. Here the CDR3 DNA reads TGTGCCACCAGTGACCAGACAGGGGTTGGGGCCAACGTCCTGACTTTC. Translation: CATSDQTGVGANVLTF.

V gene TRBV7-9 combines with J gene TRBJ2-1; 8 bases agree with TRBD1. Trimming removed 10 bases from V and 4 bases from J; junction bases left unmatched: 6. CDR1 and CDR2 from the germline V gene are SEHNR and FQNEAQ (reference sequence). There are 13 residues in the CDR3. CDR3 amino acids: CATQQGVYNEQFF. CDR3 nucleotide sequence: TGTGCCACCCAACAGGGGGTATACAATGAGCAGTTCTTC.

This clonotype has ten or more counts. The chain combines TRBV12-3 or TRBV12-4 with TRBJ1-1; no clear D. Trimming shortened V by 6 bases and J by 0 bases, and 8 bases separated the two germline ends. The CDR3 totals 13 residues. CDR3 bases: TGTGCCAGCAGCCAGACGGTGAACACTGAAGCTTTCTTT. It is translated as CASSQTVNTEAFF.

This clonotype was recorded at least ten times. The chain employs TRBV5-5 and TRBJ1-2; TRBD1 might be the D (5 bases). CDR1 SGHKS and CDR2 YYEKEE come from the germline V gene (reference sequence). Between the trimmed V and J ends, which lost 0 bases and 2 bases, there was a span of 14 bases. CDR3 length equals 16 residues. The CDR3, as DNA: TGTGCCAGCAGCTTGGCCTCCCAGGGCTCAAACTATGGCTACACCTTC. The encoded protein is CASSLASQGSNYGYTF.

The gene calls are TRBV28 and TRBJ1-2, with 10 bases fitting TRBD1. The CDR3 covers 13 residues. The ends lost 6 bases at V and 6 bases at J; junction bases unmatched: 4. Germline values: CDR1 MDHEN, CDR2 SYDVKM. CDR3 nucleotide sequence: TGTGCCAGCAGAGTCGGGACAGGGGATGGCTACACCTTC. This codes for CASRVGTGDGYTF.

This clonotype showed up just a few times. CDR3 protein: CASSLRATSSYNEQFF. The CDR3 DNA is TGTGCCAGCAGCCTCCGAGCGACGAGCTCCTACAATGAGCAGTTCTTC. The chain joins TRBV7-3 to TRBJ2-1; D gene uncertain. This CDR3 has 16 residues. Germline V lookup: CDR1 SGHTA, CDR2 FQGTGA. V gave up 5 bases and J gave up 0 bases, with 14 bases separating them.

A word on this clonotype: The junction departs from germline at one end; a sequencing error may be responsible. The J gene is TRBJ2-1, the V gene TRBV5-1, with TRBD2 identical over 7 bases. Germline CDR1 SGHRS, CDR2 YFSETQ. The CDR3 is made up of 15 amino acids. The CDR3 DNA is TGCGCCAGCAACTTGGCCCAGCGGGGCTACAATGAGCAGTTCTTC. Its translation is CASNLAQRGYNEQFF.